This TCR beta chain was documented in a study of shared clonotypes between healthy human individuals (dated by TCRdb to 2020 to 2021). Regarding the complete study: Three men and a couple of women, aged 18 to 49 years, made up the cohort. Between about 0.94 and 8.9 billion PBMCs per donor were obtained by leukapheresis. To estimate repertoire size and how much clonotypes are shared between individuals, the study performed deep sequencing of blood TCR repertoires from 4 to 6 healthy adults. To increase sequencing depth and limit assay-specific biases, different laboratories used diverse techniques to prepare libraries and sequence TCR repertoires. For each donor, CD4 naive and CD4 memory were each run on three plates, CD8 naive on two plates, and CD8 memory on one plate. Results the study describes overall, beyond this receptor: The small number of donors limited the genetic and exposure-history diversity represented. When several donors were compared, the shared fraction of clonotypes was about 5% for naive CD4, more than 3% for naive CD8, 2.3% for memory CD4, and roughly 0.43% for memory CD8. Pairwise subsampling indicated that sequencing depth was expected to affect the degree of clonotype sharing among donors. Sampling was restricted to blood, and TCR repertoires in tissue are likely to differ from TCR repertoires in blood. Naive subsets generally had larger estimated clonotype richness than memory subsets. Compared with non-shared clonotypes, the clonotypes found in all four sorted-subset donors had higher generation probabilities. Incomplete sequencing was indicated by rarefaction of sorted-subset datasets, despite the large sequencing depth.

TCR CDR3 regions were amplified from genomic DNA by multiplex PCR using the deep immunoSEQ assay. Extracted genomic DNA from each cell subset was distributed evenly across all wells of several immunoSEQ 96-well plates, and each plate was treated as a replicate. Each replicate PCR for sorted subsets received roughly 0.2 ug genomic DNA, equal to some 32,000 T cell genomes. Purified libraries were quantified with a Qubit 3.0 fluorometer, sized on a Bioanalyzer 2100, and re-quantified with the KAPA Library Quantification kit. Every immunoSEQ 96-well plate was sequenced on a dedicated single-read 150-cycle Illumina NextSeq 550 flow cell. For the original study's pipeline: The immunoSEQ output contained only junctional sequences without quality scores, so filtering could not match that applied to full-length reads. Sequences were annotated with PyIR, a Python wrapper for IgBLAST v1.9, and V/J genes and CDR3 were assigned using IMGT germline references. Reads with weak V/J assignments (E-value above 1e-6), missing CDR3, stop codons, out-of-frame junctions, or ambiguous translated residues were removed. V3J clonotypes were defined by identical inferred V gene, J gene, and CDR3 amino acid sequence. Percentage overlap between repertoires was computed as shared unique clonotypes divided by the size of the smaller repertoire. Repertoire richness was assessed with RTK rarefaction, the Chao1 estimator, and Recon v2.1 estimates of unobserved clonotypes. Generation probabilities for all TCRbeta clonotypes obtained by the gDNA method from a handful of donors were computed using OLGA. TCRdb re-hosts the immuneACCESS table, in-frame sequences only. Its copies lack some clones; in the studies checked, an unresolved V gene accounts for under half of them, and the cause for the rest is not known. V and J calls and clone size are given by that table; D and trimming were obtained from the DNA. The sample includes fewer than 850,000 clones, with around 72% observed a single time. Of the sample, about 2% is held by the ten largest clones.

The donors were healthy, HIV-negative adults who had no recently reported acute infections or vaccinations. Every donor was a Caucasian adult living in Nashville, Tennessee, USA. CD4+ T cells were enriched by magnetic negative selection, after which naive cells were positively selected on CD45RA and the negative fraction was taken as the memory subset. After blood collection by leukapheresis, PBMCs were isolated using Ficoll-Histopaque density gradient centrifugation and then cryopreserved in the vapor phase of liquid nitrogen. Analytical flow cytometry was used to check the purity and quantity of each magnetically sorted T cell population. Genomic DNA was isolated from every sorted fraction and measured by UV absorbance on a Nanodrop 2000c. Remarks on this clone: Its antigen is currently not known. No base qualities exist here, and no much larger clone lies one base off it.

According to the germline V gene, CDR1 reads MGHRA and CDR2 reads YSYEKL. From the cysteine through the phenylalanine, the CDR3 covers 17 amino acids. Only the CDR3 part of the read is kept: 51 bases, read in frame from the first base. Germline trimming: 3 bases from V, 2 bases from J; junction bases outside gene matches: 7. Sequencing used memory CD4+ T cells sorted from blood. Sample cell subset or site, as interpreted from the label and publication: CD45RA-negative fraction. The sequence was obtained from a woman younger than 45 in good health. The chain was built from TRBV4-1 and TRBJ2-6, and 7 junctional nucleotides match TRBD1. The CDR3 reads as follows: CASSQNHGQAGANVLTF. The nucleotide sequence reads TGCGCCAGCAGCCAGAACCACGGACAGGCTGGGGCCAACGTCCTGACTTTC.